Listed below are T cell receptor beta chains from one sample, sequenced in a study of CD8+ T cells in alopecia areata. Method: immunoSEQ multiplex PCR; TCRdb's copy keeps in-frame clones and lacks some. Of 130,000 to 150,000 clones listed, approximately 85% are singletons. Sample: CD8+ T cells sorted from blood, taken at week 4, from a patient treated with tofacitinib. These receptors all come from a human donor with alopecia areata. Each CDR3 is given with its conserved first and last residue. The D gene is left open where the match is weak. Rows give clone size only sometimes, using once, few, many, or a class for an expanded clone.

j_call,d_call,v_call,clone_size,cdr3_nt,cdr3_aa
TRBJ2-3,TRBD2,TRBV9,-,TGTGCCAGCAGCGTAGAGGGACTAGCGGGGGATACGCAGTATTTT,CASSVEGLAGDTQYF
TRBJ1-6,-,TRBV2,-,TGTGCCAGCAGTGATGGAGGGACGGGTAATTCACCCCTCCACTTT,CASSDGGTGNSPLHF
TRBJ1-1,TRBD1,TRBV5-1,-,TGCGCCAGCAGCTTGGGACAGGGTAGAACTGAAGCTTTCTTT,CASSLGQGRTEAFF
TRBJ1-1,-,TRBV12-5,-,TGTGCTAGTGGCTTGGAAGGGAACACTGAAGCTTTCTTT,CASGLEGNTEAFF
TRBJ2-1,TRBD2,TRBV6-6,-,TGTGCCAGCAGTTACTCGGGGACTAACTACAATGAGCAGTTCTTC,CASSYSGTNYNEQFF
TRBJ2-6,-,TRBV19,-,TGTGCCATCCAGGAGACTGGGGCCAACGTCCTGACTTTC,CAIQETGANVLTF
TRBJ2-5,-,TRBV27,-,TGTGCCAGCAGCCCGGCTTCGTGGCCAGAGACCCAGTACTTC,CASSPASWPETQYF
TRBJ2-3,TRBD2,TRBV4-3,-,TGCGCCAGCAGCCAAGACGGACTAGGGCGGGATACGCAGTATTTT,CASSQDGLGRDTQYF
TRBJ2-7,TRBD2,TRBV4-2,-,TGTGCCAGCAGCCCCCGTAGCGGGGGGGCTTACGAGCAGTACTTC,CASSPRSGGAYEQYF
TRBJ2-5,TRBD2,TRBV29-1,once,TGCAGCGTTGAAGGGGGACTAGCGGGGGCCAACCCTCAAGAGACCCAGTACTTC,CSVEGGLAGANPQETQYF
TRBJ2-7,TRBD2,TRBV6-5,-,TGTGCCAGCAGCCGGGGGGATGGAGACCAGTACTTC,CASSRGDGDQYF
TRBJ2-7,-,TRBV4-1,few,TGCGCCAGCAGCCAAGACAGCTCCTACGAGCAGTACTTC,CASSQDSSYEQYF
TRBJ2-1,-,TRBV30,-,TGTGCCTGCGAGGACTGGCGACCCTACAATGAGCAGTTCTTC,CACEDWRPYNEQFF
TRBJ2-5,-,TRBV5-6,-,TGTGCCAGCAGCTTCAACGACTACAGGGAAGAGACCCAGTACTTC,CASSFNDYREETQYF
TRBJ1-2,TRBD1,TRBV29-1,once,TGCAGCGTCGGACAGGTCCGCAACTATGGCTACACCTTC,CSVGQVRNYGYTF
TRBJ1-6,-,TRBV4-1,-,TGCGCCAGCAGCCAAGCGAATTCACCCCTCCACTTT,CASSQANSPLHF
TRBJ2-1,-,TRBV4-2,-,TGTGCCAGCAGCCAATCTGGCGGGGCCCACAATGAGCAGTTCTTC,CASSQSGGAHNEQFF
TRBJ2-7,TRBD1,TRBV13,-,TGTGCCAGCAGCTCAACCGGGACAGGGGCCTACGAGCAGTACTTC,CASSSTGTGAYEQYF
TRBJ2-7,TRBD2,TRBV4-1,-,TGCGCCAGCAGCCATCGACTAGCGGGGAGCTACGAGCAGTACTTC,CASSHRLAGSYEQYF
TRBJ2-2,-,TRBV30,-,TGTGCCTGGAGCCCGGCCGGGGAGCTGTTTTTT,CAWSPAGELFF
TRBJ2-2,-,TRBV7-9,-,TGTGCCAGCAGCTTACATGGGAACCAGCTCACCGGGGAGCTGTTTTTT,CASSLHGNQLTGELFF
TRBJ1-2,-,TRBV7-9,-,TGTGCCAGCAGCTATACAGGGCTCTATGGCTACACCTTC,CASSYTGLYGYTF
TRBJ2-5,-,TRBV6-5,few,TGTGCCAGCAGTTACGGGATGTCGGAGACCCAGTACTTC,CASSYGMSETQYF
TRBJ1-4,TRBD1,TRBV27,-,TGTGCCAGCAGTCCCGGGACAGTCGGGAAACTGTTTTTT,CASSPGTVGKLFF
TRBJ2-2,-,TRBV29-1,-,TGCAGCGGGGGACGGCCGAACACCGGGGAGCTGTTTTTT,CSGGRPNTGELFF
TRBJ2-5,-,TRBV7-9,-,TGTGCCAGCAGCTTAGCGCGATTGGAGACCCAGTACTTC,CASSLARLETQYF
TRBJ2-3,-,TRBV11-3,-,TGTGCCAGCAGAGGAGGAAGCACAGATACGCAGTATTTT,CASRGGSTDTQYF
TRBJ2-1,-,TRBV7-8,-,TGTGCCAGCAGCTTGGACACCGCTACCTACAATGAGCAGTTCTTC,CASSLDTATYNEQFF
TRBJ2-5,-,TRBV7-8,-,TGTGCCAGCAGCTTAAACTTAGTTGGTCGGGAGACCCAGTACTTC,CASSLNLVGRETQYF